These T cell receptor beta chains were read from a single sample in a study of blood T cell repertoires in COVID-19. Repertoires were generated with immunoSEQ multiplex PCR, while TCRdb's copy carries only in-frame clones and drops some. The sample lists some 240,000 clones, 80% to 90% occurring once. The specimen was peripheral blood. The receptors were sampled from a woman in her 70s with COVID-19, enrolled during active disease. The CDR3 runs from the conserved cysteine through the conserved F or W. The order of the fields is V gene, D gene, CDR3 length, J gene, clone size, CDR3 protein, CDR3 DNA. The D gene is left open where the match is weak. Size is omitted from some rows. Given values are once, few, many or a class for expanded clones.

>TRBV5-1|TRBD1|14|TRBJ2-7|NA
CASSLGQGAYEQYF
TGCGCCAGCAGTCTGGGACAGGGGGCCTACGAGCAGTACTTC
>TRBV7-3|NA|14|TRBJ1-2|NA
CASSPLGGNYGYTF
TGTGCCAGCAGCCCCCTCGGGGGAAACTATGGCTACACCTTC
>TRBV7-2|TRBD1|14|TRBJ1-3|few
CASSQDRAGNTIYF
TGTGCCAGCAGCCAGGACAGGGCTGGAAACACCATATATTTT
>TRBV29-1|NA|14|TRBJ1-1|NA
CSVETGGPNTEAFF
TGCAGCGTTGAGACGGGCGGGCCGAACACTGAAGCTTTCTTT
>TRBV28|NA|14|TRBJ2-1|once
CASSSLSDKNEQFF
TGTGCCAGCAGTTCCCTATCAGACAAGAATGAGCAGTTCTTC
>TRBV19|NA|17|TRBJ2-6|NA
CASSPGRLTSGANVLTF
TGTGCCAGTAGTCCCGGCAGGCTGACCTCTGGGGCCAACGTCCTGACTTTC
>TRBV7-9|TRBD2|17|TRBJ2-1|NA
CASSFRTSGSSYNEQFF
TGTGCCAGCAGCTTTAGAACTAGCGGGAGCTCCTACAATGAGCAGTTCTTC
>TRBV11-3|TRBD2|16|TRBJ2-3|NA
CASSLGLANMADTQYF
TGTGCCAGCAGCTTAGGACTAGCGAACATGGCGGATACGCAGTATTTT
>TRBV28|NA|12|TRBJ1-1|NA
CASRSGVSEAFF
TGTGCCAGCAGATCCGGGGTGTCTGAAGCTTTCTTT
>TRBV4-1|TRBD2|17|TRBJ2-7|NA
CASSPSFTSGRDYEQYF
TGCGCCAGCAGCCCCTCTTTTACTAGCGGGAGGGACTACGAGCAGTACTTC
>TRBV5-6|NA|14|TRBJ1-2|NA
CASVRGGGRGGYTF
TGTGCCAGCGTTAGGGGCGGGGGGCGCGGTGGCTACACCTTC
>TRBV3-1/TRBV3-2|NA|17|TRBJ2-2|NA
CASSQPSLPANTGELFF
TGTGCCAGCAGCCAACCTTCTCTCCCCGCGAACACCGGGGAGCTGTTTTTT
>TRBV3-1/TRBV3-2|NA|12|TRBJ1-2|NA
CASSPNGGDHTF
TGTGCCAGCAGCCCCAACGGGGGGGACCACACCTTC
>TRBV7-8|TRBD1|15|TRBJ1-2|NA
CASSSTRTGIYGYTF
TGTGCCAGCAGCTCAACCCGGACAGGGATCTATGGCTACACCTTC
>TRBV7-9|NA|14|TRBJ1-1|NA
CASSLNQGLTEAFF
TGTGCCAGCAGCTTAAATCAGGGGCTTACTGAAGCTTTCTTT
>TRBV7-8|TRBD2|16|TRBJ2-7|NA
CASSKGLAGGSYEQYF
TGTGCCAGCAGCAAGGGGCTAGCGGGAGGCTCCTACGAGCAGTACTTC
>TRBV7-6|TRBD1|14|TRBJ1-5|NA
CASSLTGGFQPQHF
TGTGCCAGCAGCTTGACAGGGGGCTTTCAGCCCCAGCATTTT
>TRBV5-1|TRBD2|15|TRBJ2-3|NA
CASRLGLDITDTQYF
TGCGCCAGCAGGTTAGGACTAGACATTACAGATACGCAGTATTTT
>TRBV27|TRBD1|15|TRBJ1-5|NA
CASRPGTDRNQPQHF
TGTGCCAGCAGGCCCGGGACAGATAGGAATCAGCCCCAGCATTTT
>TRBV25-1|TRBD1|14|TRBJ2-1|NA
CASSVKQGAYEQFF
TGTGCCAGCAGTGTGAAACAGGGGGCCTATGAGCAGTTCTTC
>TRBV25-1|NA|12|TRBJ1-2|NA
CASSPQGGGYTF
TGTGCCAGCAGTCCACAGGGTGGGGGCTACACCTTC
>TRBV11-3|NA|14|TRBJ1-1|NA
CASRGQRVNTEAFF
TGTGCCAGCAGAGGACAGAGAGTGAACACTGAAGCTTTCTTT
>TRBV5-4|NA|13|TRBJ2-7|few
CASSPDYSYEQYF
TGTGCCAGCAGCCCGGACTATTCCTACGAGCAGTACTTC
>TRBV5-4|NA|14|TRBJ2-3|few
CASSLGPRVYTQYF
TGTGCCAGCAGCTTGGGGCCCCGGGTATATACGCAGTATTTT
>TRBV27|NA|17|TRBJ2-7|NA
CASSSTPKRAEAYEQYF
TGTGCCAGCAGTTCAACTCCAAAGCGGGCTGAGGCCTACGAGCAGTACTTC
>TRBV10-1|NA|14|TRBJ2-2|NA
CASRRDPNTGELFF
TGCGCCAGCAGGCGGGACCCCAACACCGGGGAGCTGTTTTTT
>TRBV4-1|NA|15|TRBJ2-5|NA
CASSQVPGFTETQYF
TGCGCCAGCAGCCAAGTTCCGGGATTTACGGAGACCCAGTACTTC
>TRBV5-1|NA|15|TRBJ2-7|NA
CASSLANTVVYEQYF
TGCGCCAGCAGCTTGGCTAATACCGTTGTCTACGAGCAGTACTTC
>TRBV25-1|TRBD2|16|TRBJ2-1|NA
CASSESPSGSIDEQFF
TGTGCCAGCAGTGAATCCCCTAGCGGGAGTATAGATGAGCAGTTCTTC
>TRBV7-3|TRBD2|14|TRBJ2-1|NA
CASSSSGGANEQFF
TGTGCCAGCAGCTCTAGCGGAGGCGCCAATGAGCAGTTCTTC
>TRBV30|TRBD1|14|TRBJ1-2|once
CAWSGGQGIGGYTF
TGTGCCTGGAGTGGGGGACAGGGTATAGGTGGCTACACCTTC
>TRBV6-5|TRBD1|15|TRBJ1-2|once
CASIRGQAEGYGYTF
TGTGCCAGCATCCGAGGACAGGCGGAGGGCTATGGCTACACCTTC